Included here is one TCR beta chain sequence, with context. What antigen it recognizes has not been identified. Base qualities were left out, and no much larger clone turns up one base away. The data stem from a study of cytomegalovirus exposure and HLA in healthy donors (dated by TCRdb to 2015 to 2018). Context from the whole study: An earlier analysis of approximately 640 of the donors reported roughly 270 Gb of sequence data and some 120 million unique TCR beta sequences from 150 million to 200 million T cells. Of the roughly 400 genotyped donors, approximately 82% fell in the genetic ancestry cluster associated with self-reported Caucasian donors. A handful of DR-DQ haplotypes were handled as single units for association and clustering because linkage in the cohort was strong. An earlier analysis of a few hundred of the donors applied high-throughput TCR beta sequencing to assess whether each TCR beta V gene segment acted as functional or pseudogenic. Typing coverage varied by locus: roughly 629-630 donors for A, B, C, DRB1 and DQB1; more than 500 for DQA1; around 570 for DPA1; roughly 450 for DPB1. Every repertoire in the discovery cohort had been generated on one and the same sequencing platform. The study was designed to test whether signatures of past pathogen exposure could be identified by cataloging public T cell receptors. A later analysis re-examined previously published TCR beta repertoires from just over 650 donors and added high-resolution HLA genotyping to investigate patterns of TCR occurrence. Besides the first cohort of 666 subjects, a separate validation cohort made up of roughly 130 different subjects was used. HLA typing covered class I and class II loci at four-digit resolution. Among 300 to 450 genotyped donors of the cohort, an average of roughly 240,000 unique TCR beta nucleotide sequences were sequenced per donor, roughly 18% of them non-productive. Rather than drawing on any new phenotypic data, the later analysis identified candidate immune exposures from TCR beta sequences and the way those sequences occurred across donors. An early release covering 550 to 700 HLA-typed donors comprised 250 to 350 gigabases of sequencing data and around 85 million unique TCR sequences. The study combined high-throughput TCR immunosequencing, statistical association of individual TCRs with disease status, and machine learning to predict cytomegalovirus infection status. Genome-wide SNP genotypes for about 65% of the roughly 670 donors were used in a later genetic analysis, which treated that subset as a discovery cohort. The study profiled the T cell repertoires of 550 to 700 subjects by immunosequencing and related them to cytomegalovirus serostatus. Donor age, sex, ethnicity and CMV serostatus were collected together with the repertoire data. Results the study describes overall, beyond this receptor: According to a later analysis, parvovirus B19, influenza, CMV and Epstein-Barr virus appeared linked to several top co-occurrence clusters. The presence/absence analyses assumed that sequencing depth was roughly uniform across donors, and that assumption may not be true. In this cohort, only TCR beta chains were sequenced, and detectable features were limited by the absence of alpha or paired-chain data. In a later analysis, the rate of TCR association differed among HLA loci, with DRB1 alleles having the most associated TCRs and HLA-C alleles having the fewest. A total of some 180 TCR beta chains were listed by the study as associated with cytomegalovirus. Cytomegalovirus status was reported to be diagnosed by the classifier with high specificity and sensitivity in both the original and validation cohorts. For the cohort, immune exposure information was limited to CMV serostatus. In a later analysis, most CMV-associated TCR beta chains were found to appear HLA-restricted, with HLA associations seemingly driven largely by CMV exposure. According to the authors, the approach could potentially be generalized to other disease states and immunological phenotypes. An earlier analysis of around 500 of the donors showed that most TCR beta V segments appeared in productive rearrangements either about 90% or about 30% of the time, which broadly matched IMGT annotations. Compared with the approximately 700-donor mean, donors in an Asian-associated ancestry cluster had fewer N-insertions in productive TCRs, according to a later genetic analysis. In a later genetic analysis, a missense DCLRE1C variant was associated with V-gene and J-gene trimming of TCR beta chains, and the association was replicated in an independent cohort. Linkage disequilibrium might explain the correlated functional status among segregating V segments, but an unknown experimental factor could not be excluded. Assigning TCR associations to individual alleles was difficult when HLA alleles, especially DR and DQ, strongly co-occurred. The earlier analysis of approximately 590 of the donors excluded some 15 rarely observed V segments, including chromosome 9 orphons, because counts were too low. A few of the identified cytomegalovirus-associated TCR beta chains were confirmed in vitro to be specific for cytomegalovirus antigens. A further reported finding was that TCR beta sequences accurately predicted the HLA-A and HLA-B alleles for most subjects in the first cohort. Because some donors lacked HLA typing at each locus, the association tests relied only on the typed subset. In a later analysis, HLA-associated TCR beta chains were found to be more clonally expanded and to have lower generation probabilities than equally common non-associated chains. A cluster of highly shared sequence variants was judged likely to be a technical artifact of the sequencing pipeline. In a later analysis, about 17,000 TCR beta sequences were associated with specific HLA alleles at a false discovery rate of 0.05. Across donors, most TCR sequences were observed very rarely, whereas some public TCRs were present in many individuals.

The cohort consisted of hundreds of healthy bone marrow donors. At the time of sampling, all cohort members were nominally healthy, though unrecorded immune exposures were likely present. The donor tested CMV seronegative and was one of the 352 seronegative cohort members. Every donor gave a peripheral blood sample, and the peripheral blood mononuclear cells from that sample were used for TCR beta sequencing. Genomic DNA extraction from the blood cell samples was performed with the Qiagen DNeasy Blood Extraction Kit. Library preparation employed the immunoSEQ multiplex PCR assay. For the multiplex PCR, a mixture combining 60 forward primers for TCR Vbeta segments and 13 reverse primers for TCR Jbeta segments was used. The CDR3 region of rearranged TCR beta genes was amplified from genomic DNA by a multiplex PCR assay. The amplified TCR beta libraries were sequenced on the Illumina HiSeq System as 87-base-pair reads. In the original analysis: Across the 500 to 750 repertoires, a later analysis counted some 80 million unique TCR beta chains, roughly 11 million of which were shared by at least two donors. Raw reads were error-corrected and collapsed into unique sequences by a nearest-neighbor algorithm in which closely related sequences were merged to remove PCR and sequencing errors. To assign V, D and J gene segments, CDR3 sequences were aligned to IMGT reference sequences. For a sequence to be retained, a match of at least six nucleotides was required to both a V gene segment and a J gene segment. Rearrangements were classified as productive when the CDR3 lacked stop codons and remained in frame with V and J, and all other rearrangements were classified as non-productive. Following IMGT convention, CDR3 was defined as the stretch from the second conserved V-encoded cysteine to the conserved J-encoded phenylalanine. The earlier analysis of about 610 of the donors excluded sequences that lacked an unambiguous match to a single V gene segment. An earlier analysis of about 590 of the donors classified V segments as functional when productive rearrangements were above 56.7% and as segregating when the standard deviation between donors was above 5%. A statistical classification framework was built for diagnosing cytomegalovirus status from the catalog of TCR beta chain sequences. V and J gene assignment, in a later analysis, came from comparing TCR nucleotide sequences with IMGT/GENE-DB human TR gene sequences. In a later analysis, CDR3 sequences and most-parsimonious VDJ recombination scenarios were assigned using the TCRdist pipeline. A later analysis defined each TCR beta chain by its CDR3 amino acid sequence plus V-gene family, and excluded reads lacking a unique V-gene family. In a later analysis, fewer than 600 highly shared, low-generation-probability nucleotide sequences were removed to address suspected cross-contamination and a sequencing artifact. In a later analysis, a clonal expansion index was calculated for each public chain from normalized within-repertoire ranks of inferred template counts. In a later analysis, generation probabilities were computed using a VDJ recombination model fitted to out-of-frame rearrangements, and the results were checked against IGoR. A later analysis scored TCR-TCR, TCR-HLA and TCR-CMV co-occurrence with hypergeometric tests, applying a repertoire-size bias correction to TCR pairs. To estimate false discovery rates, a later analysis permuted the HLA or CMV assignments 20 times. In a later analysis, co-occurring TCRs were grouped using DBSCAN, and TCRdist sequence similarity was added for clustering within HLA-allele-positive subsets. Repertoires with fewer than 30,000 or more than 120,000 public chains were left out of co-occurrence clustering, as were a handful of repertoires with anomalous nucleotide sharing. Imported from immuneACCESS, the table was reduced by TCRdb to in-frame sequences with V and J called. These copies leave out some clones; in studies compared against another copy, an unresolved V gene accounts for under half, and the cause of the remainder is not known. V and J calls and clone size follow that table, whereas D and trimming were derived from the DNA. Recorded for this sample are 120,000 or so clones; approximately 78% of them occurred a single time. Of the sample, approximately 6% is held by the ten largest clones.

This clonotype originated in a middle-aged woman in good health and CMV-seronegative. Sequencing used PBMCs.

The sequenced DNA is TGTGCCAGTCGGACTAGCGGGAGTACTGAGCAGTTCTTC. It encodes CASRTSGSTEQFF. Recombination linked TRBV19 to TRBJ2-1; TRBD2 matches 13 bases in the middle. The V end gives up 8 bases and the J end 9 bases, leaving 4 bases in the junction not matched to a gene. CDR1 LNHDA and CDR2 SQIVND were looked up in the germline V gene (reference sequence). The CDR3, from cysteine to phenylalanine, totals 13 residues. Only the CDR3 DNA stays, 39 bases, in frame from base 1.